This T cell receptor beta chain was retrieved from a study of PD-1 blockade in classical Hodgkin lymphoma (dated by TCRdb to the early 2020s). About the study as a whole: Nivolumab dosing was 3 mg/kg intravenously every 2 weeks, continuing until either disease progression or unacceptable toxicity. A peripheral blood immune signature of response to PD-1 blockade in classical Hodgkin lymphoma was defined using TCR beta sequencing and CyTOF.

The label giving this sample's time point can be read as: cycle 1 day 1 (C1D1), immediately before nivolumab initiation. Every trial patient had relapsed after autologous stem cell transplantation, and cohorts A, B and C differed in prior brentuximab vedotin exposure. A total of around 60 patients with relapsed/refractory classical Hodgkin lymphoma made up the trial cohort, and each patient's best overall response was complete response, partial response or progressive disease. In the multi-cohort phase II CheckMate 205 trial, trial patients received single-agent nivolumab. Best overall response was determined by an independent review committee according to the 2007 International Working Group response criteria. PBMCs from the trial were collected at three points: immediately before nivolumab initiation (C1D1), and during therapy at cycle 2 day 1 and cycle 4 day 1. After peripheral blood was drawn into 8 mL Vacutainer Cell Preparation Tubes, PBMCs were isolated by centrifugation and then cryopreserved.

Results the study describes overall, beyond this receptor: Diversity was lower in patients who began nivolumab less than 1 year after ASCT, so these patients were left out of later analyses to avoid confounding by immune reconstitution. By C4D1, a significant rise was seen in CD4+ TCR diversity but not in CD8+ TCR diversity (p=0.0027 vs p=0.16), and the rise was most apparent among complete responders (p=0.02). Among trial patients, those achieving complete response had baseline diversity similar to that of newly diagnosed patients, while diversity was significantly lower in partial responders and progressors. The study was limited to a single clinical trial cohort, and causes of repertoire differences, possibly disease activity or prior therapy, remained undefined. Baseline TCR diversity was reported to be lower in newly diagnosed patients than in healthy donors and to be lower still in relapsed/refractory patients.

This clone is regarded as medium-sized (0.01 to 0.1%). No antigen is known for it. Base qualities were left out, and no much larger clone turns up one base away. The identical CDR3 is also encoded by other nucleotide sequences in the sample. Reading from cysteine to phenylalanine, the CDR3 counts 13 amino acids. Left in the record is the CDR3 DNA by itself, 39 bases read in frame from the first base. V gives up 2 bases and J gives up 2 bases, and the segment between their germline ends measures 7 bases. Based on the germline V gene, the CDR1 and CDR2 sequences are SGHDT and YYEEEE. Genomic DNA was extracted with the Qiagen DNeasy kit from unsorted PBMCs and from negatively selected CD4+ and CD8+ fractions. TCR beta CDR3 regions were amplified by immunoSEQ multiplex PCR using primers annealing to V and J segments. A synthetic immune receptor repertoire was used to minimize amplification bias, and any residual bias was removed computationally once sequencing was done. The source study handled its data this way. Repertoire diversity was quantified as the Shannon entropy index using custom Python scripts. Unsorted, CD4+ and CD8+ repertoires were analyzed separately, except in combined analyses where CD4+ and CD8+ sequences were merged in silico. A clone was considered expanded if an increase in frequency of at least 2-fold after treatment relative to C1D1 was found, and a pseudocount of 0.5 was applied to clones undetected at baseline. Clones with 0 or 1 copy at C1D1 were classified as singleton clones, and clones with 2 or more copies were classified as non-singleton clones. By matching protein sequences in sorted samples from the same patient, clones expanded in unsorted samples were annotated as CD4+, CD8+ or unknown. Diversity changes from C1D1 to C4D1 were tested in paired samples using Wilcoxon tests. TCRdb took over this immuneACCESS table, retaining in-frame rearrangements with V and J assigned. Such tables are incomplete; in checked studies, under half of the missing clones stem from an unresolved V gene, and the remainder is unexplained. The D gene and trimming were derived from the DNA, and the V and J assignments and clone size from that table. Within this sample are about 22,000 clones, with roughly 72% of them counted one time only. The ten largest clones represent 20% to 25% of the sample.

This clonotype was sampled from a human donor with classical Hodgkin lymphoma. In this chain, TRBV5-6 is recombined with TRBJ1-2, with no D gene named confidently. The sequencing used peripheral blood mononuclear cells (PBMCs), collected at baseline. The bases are TGTGCCAGCAGCTTTGGCGAAAACTATGGCTACACCTTC. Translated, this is CASSFGENYGYTF.